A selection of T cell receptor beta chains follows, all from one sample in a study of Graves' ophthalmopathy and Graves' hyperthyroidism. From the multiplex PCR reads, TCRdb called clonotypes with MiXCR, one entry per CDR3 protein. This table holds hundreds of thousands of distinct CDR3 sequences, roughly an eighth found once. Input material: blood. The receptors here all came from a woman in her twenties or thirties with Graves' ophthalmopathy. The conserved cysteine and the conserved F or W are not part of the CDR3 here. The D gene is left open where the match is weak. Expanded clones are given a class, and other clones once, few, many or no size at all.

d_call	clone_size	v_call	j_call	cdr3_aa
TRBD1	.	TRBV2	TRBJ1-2	ASTQDRGLGGGYT
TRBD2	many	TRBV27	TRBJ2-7	AGSPITSGRSYEQY
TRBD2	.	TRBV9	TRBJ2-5	ASSATGGAQETQY
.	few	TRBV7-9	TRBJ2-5	ASSLSWRGKETQY
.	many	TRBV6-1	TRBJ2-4	ASSGGQNAKNIQY
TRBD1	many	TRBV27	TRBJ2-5	ASSRGQGPQETQY
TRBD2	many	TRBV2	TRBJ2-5	ASIGTSGRGGKETQY
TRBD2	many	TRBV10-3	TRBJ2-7	AISESRTSGVEQY
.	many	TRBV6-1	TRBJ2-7	ASDYGTYTYEQY
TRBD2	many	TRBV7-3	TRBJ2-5	ASSLFPSGGETQY
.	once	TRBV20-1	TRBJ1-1	SATPGREAF
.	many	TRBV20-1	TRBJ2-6	SASEGSGANVLT
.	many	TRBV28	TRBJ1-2	ASSPGTPVPGYT
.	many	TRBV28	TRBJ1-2	AGRGDYGYT
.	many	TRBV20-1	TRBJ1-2	SQRGGQGYT
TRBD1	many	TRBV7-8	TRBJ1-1	ASSRDRGLNTEAF
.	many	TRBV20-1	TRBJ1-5	SASWGGNQPQH
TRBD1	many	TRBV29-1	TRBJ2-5	SAQGASETQY
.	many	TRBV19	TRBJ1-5	ASSVSGTSNQPQH
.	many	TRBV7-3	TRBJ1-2	ASSFRDIHGPGSGYT
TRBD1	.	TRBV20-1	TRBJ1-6	SASGDRVGSPLH
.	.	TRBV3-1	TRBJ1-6	ASSQKDRLSPLH
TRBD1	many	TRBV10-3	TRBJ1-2	AISNLDRVGYT
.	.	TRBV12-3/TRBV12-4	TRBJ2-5	ASSPGTQESEY
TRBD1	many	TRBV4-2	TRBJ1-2	ASSPKPPGQGIPSNYGYT
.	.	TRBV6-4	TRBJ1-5	ASRLGPKQPQH
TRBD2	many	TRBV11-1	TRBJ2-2	ASSLGLAGGYTGELF
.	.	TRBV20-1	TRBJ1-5	SARDRFNQPQH
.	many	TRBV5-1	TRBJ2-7	ASTTDSVSYEQY
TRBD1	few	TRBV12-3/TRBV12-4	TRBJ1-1	ASARQGSTEAF
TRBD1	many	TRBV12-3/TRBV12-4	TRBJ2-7	ASGQGEHEQY
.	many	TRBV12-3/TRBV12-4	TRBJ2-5	ASSFRVSQETKY
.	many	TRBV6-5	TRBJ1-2	ASSPLWGDKGYT
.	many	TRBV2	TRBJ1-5	ASTGGHRDQPQH
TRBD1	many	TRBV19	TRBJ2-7	ASSSTGQYEQY
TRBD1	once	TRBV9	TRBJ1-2	ASSARQGPLPYGYT
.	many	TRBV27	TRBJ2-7	ASSLKGITPYEQY
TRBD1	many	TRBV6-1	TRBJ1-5	ASSRTGSNQPQH
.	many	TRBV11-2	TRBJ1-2	ASSGRNRVAEYGYT
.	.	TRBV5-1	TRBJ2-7	ASDPTGEGYEQY
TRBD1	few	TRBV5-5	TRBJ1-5	ASSHLTGSPNQH